This TCR beta chain derives from a study of cytomegalovirus exposure and HLA in healthy donors (dated by TCRdb to 2016 to 2017). At the level of the whole study: An earlier analysis of approximately 550 of the donors reported roughly 270 Gb of sequence data and approximately 110 million unique TCR beta sequences from some 180 million T cells. Roughly 320 gigabases of sequencing data and tens of millions of unique TCR sequences made up an early release that covered 500 to 700 HLA-typed donors. Of the 350 to 450 genotyped donors, over 70% fell in the genetic ancestry cluster associated with self-reported Caucasian donors. The study was designed to test whether signatures of past pathogen exposure could be identified by cataloging public T cell receptors. The T cell repertoires of around 730 subjects were profiled by immunosequencing and related to cytomegalovirus serostatus. A separate validation cohort of 100 to 150 different subjects was used in addition to the approximately 610-subject first cohort. To predict cytomegalovirus infection status, the study combined high-throughput TCR immunosequencing, statistical association of individual TCRs with disease status, and machine learning. A later analysis re-analyzed previously published TCR beta repertoires from roughly 690 donors and added high-resolution HLA genotyping to study TCR occurrence patterns. In the later analysis, no new phenotypic data were used to find candidate immune exposures; instead, reliance was placed on TCR beta sequences and their occurrence across donors. In an earlier analysis of a few hundred of the donors, high-throughput TCR beta sequencing was used to judge whether each TCR beta V gene segment behaved as functional or pseudogenic. Donor age, sex, ethnicity and CMV serostatus were compiled alongside the repertoire data. A later genetic analysis used genome-wide SNP genotypes for about three fifths of the 666 donors, treating that subset as a discovery cohort. Every repertoire in the discovery cohort had been generated on one and the same sequencing platform. Both class I and class II loci were covered by HLA typing, at four-digit resolution. The number of typed donors differed by locus: 629-630 for A, B, C, DRB1 and DQB1; 500 to 550 for DQA1; 606 for DPA1; and roughly 490 for DPB1. About five DR-DQ haplotypes were handled as single units for association and clustering because linkage in the cohort was strong. Among roughly 400 genotyped donors of the cohort, an average of about 240,000 unique TCR beta nucleotide sequences was sequenced per donor, of which roughly 18% were non-productive. Summary of the overall study and its limitations: The study listed over 150 TCR beta chains as associated with cytomegalovirus. It was suggested by the authors that the approach could potentially be generalized to other disease states and immunological phenotypes. Across donors, most TCR sequences were observed very rarely, whereas some public TCRs were present in many individuals. Around 16 rarely observed V segments, including chromosome 9 orphons, were excluded from the earlier analysis of approximately 500 of the donors because counts were too low. A cluster of highly shared sequence variants was judged likely to represent a technical artifact of the sequencing pipeline. Linkage disequilibrium might explain the correlated functional status among segregating V segments, but an unknown experimental factor could not be excluded. Only TCR beta chains were sequenced in this cohort, and the absence of alpha or paired-chain data limited detectable features. Because the 87-base-pair reads could not distinguish some IMGT-functional V segments, including TRBV6-2 and TRBV6-3, those segments were excluded. A later analysis found that TCR association rates varied across HLA loci, with DRB1 alleles showing the most associated TCRs and HLA-C alleles the fewest. A later analysis reported that several top co-occurrence clusters appeared linked to parvovirus B19, influenza, CMV and Epstein-Barr virus. The classifier was reported to diagnose cytomegalovirus status with high specificity and sensitivity in both the original cohort and the validation cohort. Roughly uniform sequencing depth across donors was assumed in presence/absence analyses, although this assumption may not hold. A further reported finding was that TCR beta sequences accurately predicted the HLA-A and HLA-B alleles for most subjects in the first cohort. In a later analysis, most CMV-associated TCR beta chains were found to appear HLA-restricted, with HLA associations seemingly driven largely by CMV exposure. Three of the identified cytomegalovirus-associated TCR beta chains were confirmed in vitro to be specific for cytomegalovirus antigens. The only immune exposure information available for the cohort was CMV serostatus. In an earlier analysis of more than 450 of the donors, most TCR beta V segments were observed in productive rearrangements about 87% or about 30% of the time, broadly matching IMGT annotations. When HLA alleles, especially DR and DQ, strongly co-occurred, TCR associations were difficult to assign to individual alleles. HLA typing was unavailable for some donors at each locus, so association tests used only the typed subset. A later genetic analysis associated a missense DCLRE1C variant with V-gene and J-gene trimming of TCR beta chains, and an independent cohort replicated the association. According to a later genetic analysis, donors in an Asian-associated ancestry cluster had fewer N-insertions in productive TCRs than the approximately 700-donor mean. A later analysis associated about 17,000 TCR beta sequences with specific HLA alleles at a false discovery rate of 0.05. In a later analysis, HLA-associated TCR beta chains were found to be more clonally expanded and to have lower generation probabilities than equally common non-associated chains.

Including the terminal cysteine and phenylalanine, the CDR3 comprises 15 residues. Only the CDR3 portion is preserved as DNA: 45 bases, with reading frame beginning at the first base. Trimming at the junction amounts to 3 bases on V and 2 bases on J, and the germline ends lie 15 bases apart. As encoded in the germline V gene, CDR1 is SGDLS while CDR2 is YYNGEE. Library creation used the immunoSEQ multiplex PCR assay. The multiplex PCR relied on a mix of 60 forward primers for TCR Vbeta segments and 13 reverse primers for TCR Jbeta segments. A multiplex PCR assay on genomic DNA amplified the CDR3 region of rearranged TCR beta genes. On the Illumina HiSeq System, the amplified TCR beta libraries were sequenced as 87-base-pair reads. The original methods were these. A later analysis counted about 80 million unique TCR beta chains across the approximately 700 repertoires, and some 11 million of these chains were shared by at least two donors. Raw reads were error-corrected and collapsed into unique sequences by a nearest-neighbor algorithm in which closely related sequences were merged to remove PCR and sequencing errors. CDR3 sequences were aligned to IMGT reference sequences to assign V, D and J gene segments. For a sequence to be retained, a match of at least six nucleotides was required to both a V gene segment and a J gene segment. Rearrangements were classified as productive when the CDR3 lacked stop codons and remained in frame with V and J, and all other rearrangements were classified as non-productive. CDR3 was defined according to IMGT convention as the region running from the second conserved V-encoded cysteine to the conserved J-encoded phenylalanine. Sequences without an unambiguous match to a single V gene segment were excluded from the earlier analysis of almost 600 of the donors. An earlier analysis of some 500 of the donors classified V segments as functional when productive rearrangements were above 56.7% and as segregating when the standard deviation between donors was above 5%. A statistical classification framework was built for diagnosing cytomegalovirus status from the catalog of TCR beta chain sequences. In a later analysis, V and J genes were assigned by comparing TCR nucleotide sequences against IMGT/GENE-DB human TR gene sequences. A later analysis assigned CDR3 sequences and most-parsimonious VDJ recombination scenarios with the TCRdist pipeline. In a later analysis, each TCR beta chain was defined by its CDR3 amino acid sequence together with its V-gene family, and reads without a unique V-gene family were excluded. To address suspected cross-contamination and a sequencing artifact, a later analysis removed 550 to 750 highly shared, low-generation-probability nucleotide sequences. In a later analysis, a clonal expansion index was calculated for each public chain from normalized within-repertoire ranks of inferred template counts. In a later analysis, generation probabilities were computed with a VDJ recombination model fitted to out-of-frame rearrangements, and the resulting probabilities were checked against IGoR. In a later analysis, TCR-TCR, TCR-HLA and TCR-CMV co-occurrence was scored with hypergeometric tests, and a repertoire-size bias correction was applied to TCR pairs. False discovery rates were estimated in a later analysis by permuting HLA or CMV assignments 20 times. A later analysis grouped co-occurring TCRs with DBSCAN, adding TCRdist sequence similarity when clustering within HLA-allele-positive subsets. Repertoires with fewer than 30,000 or more than 120,000 public chains were left out of co-occurrence clustering, as were five repertoires with anomalous nucleotide sharing. TCRdb obtained this table from immuneACCESS and retained in-frame rearrangements with V and J assigned. These tables miss some clones; where compared with another copy, unresolved V genes account for less than half of the shortfall, and the remainder is unexplained. The V and J calls and the clone size are those of that table, but D and trimming were determined from the DNA. The sample table records 35,000 to 50,000 clones; over 70% of these occur just once. The ten largest make up under 3% of the sample.

Concerning this clone itself: Its antigen is currently not known. No much larger clonotype is one base removed from it; base qualities were not supplied.

The cohort consisted of fewer than 700 healthy bone marrow donors. At the time of sampling, every cohort member was nominally healthy, though immune exposures that went unrecorded were likely present. The donor was CMV seronegative and belonged to the group of over 300 seronegative cohort members. A peripheral blood sample was collected from each donor, and TCR beta sequencing was performed on peripheral blood mononuclear cells. The Qiagen DNeasy Blood Extraction Kit was used to extract genomic DNA from the blood cell samples. The specimen sequenced was PBMCs. The V and J segments used are TRBV9 and TRBJ2-7; possibly the D gene is TRBD1, per 6 matching bases. This clonotype was sampled from a man between 45 and 60 years old in good health and CMV-seronegative. The CDR3 sequence is CASSGYRDTTYEQYF. The sequence in DNA is TGTGCCAGCAGCGGATACCGGGACACTACCTACGAGCAGTACTTC.